This T cell receptor (beta chain) stems from a study of CD8+ T cells in alopecia areata. Extracted RNA was reverse transcribed, and the resulting cDNA served as sequencing template. Clones were read by immunoSEQ multiplex PCR, and TCRdb kept only the in-frame ones, dropping some. Of around 140,000 clones listed, approximately 49% are singletons. The V and J ends lost 6 bases and 3 bases, in that order; junction bases with no gene match: 8. In germline, CDR1 is SQVTM, CDR2 ANQGSEA. The CDR3 spans 14 residues. Broader study findings: Tissue-resident alphabeta T cells belonging to normal skin likewise get sequenced within scalp specimens.

In this sample, this clone turned up a few times. Its antigen is as yet unknown. This sequence was found in a human donor with alopecia areata. The V call is TRBV29-1, the J call TRBJ2-1, with TRBD2 identical over 7 bases. The input for sequencing was CD4+ T cells sorted from blood, taken at week 0. The CDR3 sequence: CSVPPPGGYNEQFF. The CDR3 DNA is TGCAGCGTGCCCCCTCCGGGGGGCTACAATGAGCAGTTCTTC.